These 32 T cell receptor beta chains came from one sample sequenced in a study of response to subunit inactivated influenza vaccine. MiXCR, run by TCRdb on the RT-PCR reads, gives a single entry per CDR3 protein. The repertoire consists of about 500,000 distinct CDR3 sequences, with approximately 17% occurring once and the leading ten covering approximately 3%. The source material was CD4+ T cells sorted from PBMCs, sampled around 25 months after vaccination. Source of these receptors: a man in his fifties or sixties who received an inactivated influenza vaccine.

This clonotype was detected only once. This rearrangement joins TRBV9 to TRBJ2-3; maybe TRBD1 (5 bases). Germline lookup yields CDR1 SGDLS and CDR2 YYNGEE. Deletions cut 3 bases from V and 2 bases from J, with 16 bases between. This CDR3 contains 16 residues. The CDR3 here is CASSGGRVANTDTQYF. The CDR3 DNA sequence: TGTGCCAGCAGCGGGGGCAGGGTGGCGAACACAGATACGCAGTATTTT.

This clonotype was recorded a few times. V gene TRBV18 combines with J gene TRBJ1-1, with no clear D. Germline V lookup: CDR1 KGHSH, CDR2 LQKENI. This CDR3 spans 12 amino acids. Trimming removed 2 bases at V and 10 bases at J, with 11 bases between. The CDR3: CASSPERSRAFF. In DNA, the CDR3 is TGTGCCAGCTCACCAGAGAGGAGTAGAGCTTTCTTT.

This clonotype was observed many times. The V and J genes are TRBV11-1 and TRBJ1-5, with D hard to call. The CDR3 has 20 residues. Trimming took off 1 base at V and 1 base at J, with 23 bases between the two ends. Germline lookup yields CDR1 SGHAT and CDR2 FQDESV (reference sequence). Written as DNA, the CDR3 is TGTGCCAGCAGCTTAGGGGATCCGGTCTGGGAAAGTTTAAGCAATCAGCCCCAGCATTTT. This codes for CASSLGDPVWESLSNQPQHF.

The chain is built from TRBV7-9 and TRBJ2-1; D might be TRBD2 (6 bases). Germline V gene data show CDR1 as SEHNR and CDR2 as FQNEAQ (reference sequence). Trimming shortened V by 1 base and J by 1 base, and 11 bases separated the two germline ends. The CDR3 consists of 16 residues. The CDR3 region is CASSLGGGMSYNEQFF. The CDR3 DNA is TGTGCCAGCAGCTTAGGAGGCGGGATGTCCTACAATGAGCAGTTCTTC.

This rearrangement joins TRBV4-3 to TRBJ2-4; D perhaps matches TRBD2 (5 bases). CDR1 is LGHNA and CDR2 is YSLEER in the germline V gene. V was clipped by 0 bases and J by 0 bases, with 18 bases between them. CDR3 size: 19 residues. The CDR3 spells CASSQESIGGRLAKNIQYF. The CDR3 DNA sequence: TGCGCCAGCAGCCAAGAGTCTATTGGAGGAAGATTAGCCAAAAACATTCAGTACTTC.

This clonotype appeared a few times. The V call is TRBV7-2, the J call TRBJ2-2; D may be TRBD1 or TRBD2 (6 bases each). CDR1 is SGHTA, CDR2 FQGNSA, per germline. CDR3 length equals 16 residues. Trimming took 0 bases from V and 4 from J, leaving 12 bases between them. This CDR3 reads CASSLAQGRSTGELFF. The CDR3 bases are TGTGCCAGCAGCTTAGCGCAGGGGAGGAGCACCGGGGAGCTGTTTTTT.

This clonotype appeared a few times. CDR3 protein: CASRRIAGGVNNEQFF. The CDR3, as DNA: TGTGCCAGCAGGCGAATAGCGGGGGGGGTAAACAATGAGCAGTTCTTC. The chain recombines TRBV6-1 with TRBJ2-1, with 11 bases aligning to TRBD2. This CDR3 spans 16 amino acids. Germline lookup yields CDR1 MNHNS and CDR2 SASEGT. Losses at the gene ends were 6 bases for V and 5 bases for J; bases not matched to a gene: 9.

This clonotype was picked up many times. The V gene is TRBV18, the J gene TRBJ2-7; 10 nucleotides align to TRBD2. Germline V gene sequence: CDR1 KGHSH, CDR2 LQKENI. The CDR3 spans 16 residues. The trim removed 1 base at V and 2 bases at J, leaving 5 bases unmatched. CDR3 amino acids: CASSPQGLADAYEQYF. CDR3 coding DNA: TGTGCCAGCTCACCACAAGGACTAGCGGACGCCTACGAGCAGTACTTC.

This chain uses TRBV6-5 with TRBJ2-5, with 8 bases matching TRBD1. This CDR3 comprises 15 residues. With 4 bases clipped from V and 0 bases from J, the junction kept 4 bases outside the gene matches. CDR1 MNHEY and CDR2 SVGAGI come from the germline V gene. The CDR3 DNA follows: TGTGCCAGCAGTTGGGGACAGGCTTACCAAGAGACCCAGTACTTC. Protein: CASSWGQAYQETQYF.

This chain joins TRBV27 and TRBJ2-7, with no clear D. CDR3 length equals 15 residues. In germline, CDR1 is MNHEY, CDR2 SMNVEV (reference sequence). V gave up 7 bases and J gave up 2 bases, with 18 bases separating them. The CDR3 sequence is CASKPANLPTYEQYF. For the CDR3, the DNA is TGTGCCAGCAAACCGGCGAACCTGCCAACCTACGAGCAGTACTTC.

This chain connects TRBV7-9 to TRBJ1-1; tentatively, D is TRBD1 (5 bases). Germline CDR1 reads SEHNR; CDR2 reads FQNEAQ (reference sequence). The V and J ends lost 5 bases and 7 bases respectively, with 8 bases between them. The CDR3 has 11 amino acids. The CDR3 DNA follows: TGTGCCAGCAGCCGGGACGGTGAAGCTTTCTTT. It codes for CASSRDGEAFF.

In its sample, this clonotype was seen a few times. The V call is TRBV28, the J call TRBJ2-2; 7 bases align to TRBD2. The V gene's germline CDR1 is MDHEN and CDR2 SYDVKM. The trim removed 1 base at V and 5 bases at J, leaving 7 bases unmatched. This CDR3 region has 16 residues. The CDR3 sequence is CASSLYASGFTGELFF. In DNA, the CDR3 is TGTGCCAGCAGTTTATATGCTAGCGGATTTACCGGGGAGCTGTTTTTT.

The DNA for the CDR3 is TGTGCCAGCAGCGTAGGCGGGACAGCTGCCTACGAGCAGTACTTC. It specifies CASSVGGTAAYEQYF. The chain is built from TRBV9 and TRBJ2-7; perhaps TRBD1 as D (7 bases). Germline V gene lookup returns CDR1 SGDLS and CDR2 YYNGEE. The CDR3 has 15 amino acids. Trimming cost V 0 bases and J 2 bases, with 12 bases left between them.

The rearrangement links TRBV4-2 to TRBJ2-7, with D maybe TRBD2 (6 bases). The V end was cut by 0 bases, the J end by 3 bases, with 15 bases between. CDR1 and CDR2 (germline): LGHNA, YNFKEQ. The CDR3 has 16 residues. The DNA of the CDR3 is TGTGCCAGCAGCCAAGATGGGCGGGAAGGAAACTACGAGCAGTACTTC. It is translated as CASSQDGREGNYEQYF.

CDR3 DNA sequence: TGTGCCAGCAACCTCAGGGGGACTTCCTACAATGAGCAGTTCTTC. Translated, it gives CASNLRGTSYNEQFF. This sequence joins TRBV11-2 and TRBJ2-1; D might be TRBD1 (7 bases). This CDR3 has 15 residues. Germline V lookup: CDR1 SGHAT, CDR2 FQNNGV. Trimming took 7 bases from V and 1 from J, leaving 14 bases between them. Complete variable domain (other parts from reference TRBV11-2 and TRBJ2-1): EAGVAQSPRYKIIEKRQSVAFWCNPISGHATLYWYQQILGQGPKLLIQFQNNGVVDDSQLPKDRFSAERLKGVDSTLKIQPAKLEDSAVYLCASNLRGTSYNEQFFGPGTRLTVL.

Ten or more counts support this clonotype. The V and J genes are TRBV5-1 and TRBJ1-1, with TRBD1 as a possible D gene (6 bases). The germline V gene has CDR1 SGHRS and CDR2 YFSETQ. Deletions cut 4 bases from V and 1 base from J, with 14 bases between. The CDR3 is 15 residues long. DNA of the CDR3: TGCGCCAGCAGCACCACGCCGGGACAGAACACTGAAGCTTTCTTT. Residues: CASSTTPGQNTEAFF.

The chain uses TRBV6-1 and TRBJ1-6, with 11 positions matching TRBD1. The V segment lost 6 bases and the J segment 10 bases; nucleotides outside the gene matches: 8. CDR3 size: 15 residues. The germline V gene has CDR1 MNHNS and CDR2 SASEGT. As DNA, the CDR3 is TGTGCCAGCAGGGATACCGGGACAGGGGGATCACCCCTCCACTTT. This codes for CASRDTGTGGSPLHF.

This clonotype has only a few counts. This rearrangement joins TRBV5-1 to TRBJ2-1; a possible D gene is TRBD1 (6 bases). This CDR3 spans 17 amino acids. V lost 4 bases and J 3 bases, leaving 20 bases between the germline ends. CDR1 is SGHRS and CDR2 is YFSETQ in the germline V gene. CDR3 region: CASSPRRPGDNYNEQFF. DNA of the CDR3: TGCGCCAGCAGCCCGCGCCGCCCAGGGGATAACTACAATGAGCAGTTCTTC.

In this sample, this clonotype turned up a few times. The rearrangement joins TRBV5-1 to TRBJ2-7; TRBD2 matches 7 bases. This CDR3 has 14 residues. V was pared by 2 bases and J by 2 bases, with 4 bases of the junction left unmatched. The germline gives CDR1 SGHRS, CDR2 YFSETQ. Here the CDR3 reads CASSLGTTTYEQYF. As DNA, the CDR3 is TGCGCCAGCAGCTTAGGGACTACCACCTACGAGCAGTACTTC.

This clonotype was counted between two and nine times. The chain joins TRBV29-1 to TRBJ1-5, with D possibly matching TRBD1 (6 bases). This CDR3 has 14 residues. Trimming left V 4 bases short and J 4 bases short, with 14 bases between. Per the germline V gene, CDR1 is SQVTM and CDR2 is ANQGSEA. This CDR3 is CSVGGGSWNQPQHF. The CDR3 DNA sequence: TGCAGCGTTGGTGGGGGCAGTTGGAATCAGCCCCAGCATTTT.

This clonotype was detected only a few times. The chain has TRBV7-3 and TRBJ1-1, with D unresolved. Looked up from germline, CDR1 is SGHTA and CDR2 is FQGTGA. V gave up 5 bases and J gave up 3 bases, with 13 bases separating them. This CDR3 region has 14 residues. Here the CDR3 DNA reads TGTGCCAGCAGCCCTGCGGGCAGCGACACTGAAGCTTTCTTT. Its protein is CASSPAGSDTEAFF.

The chain couples TRBV20-1 to TRBJ2-1; TRBD2 matches at 7 bases. V trimming: 5 bases; J trimming: 7 bases; junction bases outside the gene matches: 11. Germline CDR1 is DFQATT and CDR2 is SNEGSKA (reference sequence). The CDR3 consists of 14 residues. The CDR3 loop is CSAPKWEGRNEQFF. CDR3 DNA: TGCAGTGCTCCTAAATGGGAGGGTAGGAATGAGCAGTTCTTC.

This sequence joins TRBV7-2 and TRBJ2-7; no definite D call. The germline V and J ends were trimmed by 4 bases and 5 bases, with 21 bases remaining between them. Germline V lookup: CDR1 SGHTA, CDR2 FQGNSA. The CDR3 has 16 residues. CDR3 region: CASSSSGLNFGNEQYF. CDR3 nucleotide sequence: TGTGCCAGCAGCTCCTCAGGTCTAAACTTCGGCAACGAGCAGTACTTC.

This chain links TRBV12-3 or TRBV12-4 with TRBJ2-7, with D maybe TRBD2 (5 bases). The V gene lost 4 bases and the J gene lost 3 bases, with 13 bases spanning the gap. The CDR3 is 14 amino acids. CDR3 region: CASSSKAGGYEQYF. Written as DNA, the CDR3 is TGTGCCAGCAGTTCAAAGGCAGGAGGCTACGAGCAGTACTTC.

This clonotype was seen only a few times. This chain joins TRBV6-1 and TRBJ2-2; possibly TRBD1 for D (5 bases). The germline V and J ends were trimmed by 5 bases and 5 bases, with 12 bases remaining between them. Germline V gives CDR1 MNHNS, CDR2 SASEGT. This CDR3 has 14 amino acids. CDR3 nucleotides: TGTGCCAGCAGTAGGACAACTCTAACCGGGGAGCTGTTTTTT. Residues: CASSRTTLTGELFF.

CDR3 sequence: CATSDARLGNNEQFF. CDR3 sequence (DNA): TGTGCCACCAGTGATGCGAGGCTGGGAAACAATGAGCAGTTCTTC. The rearrangement links TRBV24-1 to TRBJ2-1; no clear D gene. The CDR3 runs to 15 residues. The V end was cut by 3 bases, the J end by 5 bases, with 13 bases between. CDR1 and CDR2 from the germline V gene are KGHDR and SFDVKD.

With regard to this clonotype: With a much larger clone just one base away, this may be a read error. The V gene is TRBV11-2, the J gene TRBJ2-7; D is unresolved. Deletions cut 5 bases from V and 7 bases from J, with 18 bases between. This CDR3 contains 14 residues. The germline V gene has CDR1 SGHAT and CDR2 FQNNGV. CDR3 loop: CASSAGRTKKEQYF. CDR3 in DNA: TGTGCCAGCAGCGCAGGAAGGACGAAGAAGGAGCAGTACTTC.

The rearrangement links TRBV20-1 to TRBJ2-2, with 8 positions matching TRBD2. This CDR3 is 17 amino acids long. V was pared by 1 base and J by 4 bases, with 11 bases of the junction left unmatched. Germline CDR1 is DFQATT and CDR2 is SNEGSKA (reference sequence). DNA of the CDR3: TGCAGTGCTAGAGTTGCGCGGGCGGGAGGATCCACCGGGGAGCTGTTTTTT. Translation: CSARVARAGGSTGELFF.

Here the CDR3 reads CASSGTGLGGELFF. The CDR3 DNA reads TGCGCCAGCAGCGGGACAGGGTTAGGCGGGGAGCTGTTTTTT. The chain recombines TRBV5-1 with TRBJ2-2; 9 positions match TRBD1. CDR3 size: 14 residues. The V segment lost 4 bases and the J segment 7 bases; nucleotides outside the gene matches: 5. From germline, CDR1 is SGHRS and CDR2 YFSETQ.

V is TRBV7-2 and J is TRBJ2-7; D not resolved. V was shortened by 1 base and J by 0 bases, with 10 bases between the two germline ends. The CDR3 spans 15 residues. The germline CDR1 and CDR2 sequences are SGHTA and FQGNSA. DNA of the CDR3: TGTGCCAGCAGCTTAGAAGCAGGCCGCTCCTACGAGCAGTACTTC. Protein sequence: CASSLEAGRSYEQYF. Combining the CDR3 with reference TRBV7-2 and TRBJ2-7 gives the whole variable domain GAGVSQSPSNKVTEKGKDVELRCDPISGHTALYWYRQSLGQGLEFLIYFQGNSAPDKSGLPSDRFSAERTGGSVSTLTIQRTQQEDSAVYLCASSLEAGRSYEQYFGPGTRLTVT.

In this sample, this clonotype turned up a few times. The chain employs TRBV2 and TRBJ2-6; D call uncertain. CDR3 length: 13 residues. Trimming removed 4 bases at V and 4 bases at J, with 5 bases between. Germline CDR1 SNHLY, CDR2 FYNNEI. CDR3: CASSVRGANVLTF. CDR3 coding DNA: TGTGCCAGCAGTGTTCGAGGGGCCAACGTCCTGACTTTC.

The chain recombines TRBV23-1 with TRBJ2-7; D might be TRBD2 (5 bases). TRBV23-1 carries the ORF label, with uncertain function. This CDR3 is 14 amino acids long. Trimming removed 4 bases from V and 0 bases from J, with 10 bases in between. CDR3 region: CASSLEETSYEQYF. The CDR3 DNA reads TGCGCCAGCAGTCTGGAGGAAACCTCCTACGAGCAGTACTTC.